This T cell receptor beta chain comes out of a study of T-cell memory formation after mild COVID-19. Turning to the study itself: Each donor largely had its own TCR clusters.

This clonotype has just a few counts. Its target is unknown. Per germline, CDR1 SEHNR and CDR2 FQNEAQ (reference sequence). V lost 1 base to trimming and J lost 1 base, with 10 bases between them. The CDR3 has 15 residues. Regarding the study as a whole: Some clones that responded were present in memory (sampled pre-infection), which suggests cross-reactive memory joined. CD4+ contracting clones lay mainly in CM and EM, CD8+ ones in EMRA. SARS-CoV-2 specificity was not confirmed for second-wave clones peaking on day 37.

MiXCR, run by TCRdb on the 5' RACE reads, gives a single entry per CDR3 protein. The sample shows around 440,000 distinct CDR3 sequences, roughly 20% of them seen only once. The sequence was collected from an adult woman who had mild COVID-19 (a few samples of this study predate the infection). Cell type and time point are not known. The chain uses TRBV7-9 and TRBJ2-5, with D possibly being TRBD1 or TRBD2 (5 bases each). Input material: PBMCs or a T cell subset sorted from them (not recorded which). CDR3 protein: CASSLDPGPQETQYF. The DNA for the CDR3 is TGTGCCAGCAGCTTAGATCCGGGACCCCAAGAGACCCAGTACTTC.